The present T cell receptor beta chain was sequenced within a study of CD8 T cells in ankylosing spondylitis. Study outcomes and limitations: In peripheral blood, disease-linked CD8+ clones occurred at relatively low frequencies. In ankylosing spondylitis patients, matched synovial fluid reportedly showed significant enrichment of disease-linked clones.

V lost 3 bases to trimming and J lost 5 bases, with 11 bases between them. The CDR3 runs 12 residues. Looked up from germline, CDR1 is DFQATT and CDR2 is SNEGSKA (reference sequence). This clonotype was recorded many times. Its antigen is not identified. 5'-RACE, quantitative and with molecular barcodes, yielded the TCR beta libraries. Each CDR3 protein gets one entry after TCRdb re-called the 5' RACE reads with MiXCR. The table records 100,000 to 150,000 distinct CDR3 sequences, roughly 6.6% of them present only once. This sequence originates from a male donor with ankylosing spondylitis or in good health (not recorded which). This chain connects TRBV20-1 to TRBJ2-7; D unclear. Sequenced sample: blood, either unsorted or a sorted T cell fraction (not recorded which). The CDR3 nucleotides are TGCAGTGCTAGCCCAAAGTTCGACGAGCAGTACTTC. This gives the protein CSASPKFDEQYF.